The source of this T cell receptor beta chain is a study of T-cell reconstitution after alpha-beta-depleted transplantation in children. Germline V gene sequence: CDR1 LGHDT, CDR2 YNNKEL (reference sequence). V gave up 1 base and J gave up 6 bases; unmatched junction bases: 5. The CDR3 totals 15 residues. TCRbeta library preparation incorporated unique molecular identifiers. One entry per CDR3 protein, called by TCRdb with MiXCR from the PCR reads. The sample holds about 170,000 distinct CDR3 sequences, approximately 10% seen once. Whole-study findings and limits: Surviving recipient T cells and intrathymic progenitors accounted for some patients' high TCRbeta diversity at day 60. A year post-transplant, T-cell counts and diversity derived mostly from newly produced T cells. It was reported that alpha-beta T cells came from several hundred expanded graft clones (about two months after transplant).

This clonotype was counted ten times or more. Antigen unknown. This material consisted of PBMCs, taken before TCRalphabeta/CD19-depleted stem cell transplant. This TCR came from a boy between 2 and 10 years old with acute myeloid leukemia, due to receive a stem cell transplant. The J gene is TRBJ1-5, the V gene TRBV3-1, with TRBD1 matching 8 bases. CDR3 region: CASSQGGQGIQPQHF. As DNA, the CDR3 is TGTGCCAGCAGCCAAGGCGGACAGGGAATTCAGCCCCAGCATTTT.